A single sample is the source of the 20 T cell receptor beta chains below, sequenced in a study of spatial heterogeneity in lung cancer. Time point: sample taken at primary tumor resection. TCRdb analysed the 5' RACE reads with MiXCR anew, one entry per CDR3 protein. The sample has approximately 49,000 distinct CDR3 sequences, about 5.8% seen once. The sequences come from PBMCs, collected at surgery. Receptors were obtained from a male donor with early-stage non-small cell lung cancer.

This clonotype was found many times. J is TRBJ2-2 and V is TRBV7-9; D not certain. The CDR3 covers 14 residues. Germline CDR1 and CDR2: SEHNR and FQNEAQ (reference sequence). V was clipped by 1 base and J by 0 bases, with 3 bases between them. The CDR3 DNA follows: TGTGCCAGCAGCTTAGATCCGAACACCGGGGAGCTGTTTTTT. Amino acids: CASSLDPNTGELFF.

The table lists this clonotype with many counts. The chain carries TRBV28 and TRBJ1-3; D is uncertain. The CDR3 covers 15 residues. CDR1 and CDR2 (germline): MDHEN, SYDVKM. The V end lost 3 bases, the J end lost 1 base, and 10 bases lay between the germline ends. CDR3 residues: CASSLPGLSGNTIYF. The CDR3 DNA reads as TGTGCCAGCAGTTTGCCGGGCTTATCTGGAAACACCATATATTTT.

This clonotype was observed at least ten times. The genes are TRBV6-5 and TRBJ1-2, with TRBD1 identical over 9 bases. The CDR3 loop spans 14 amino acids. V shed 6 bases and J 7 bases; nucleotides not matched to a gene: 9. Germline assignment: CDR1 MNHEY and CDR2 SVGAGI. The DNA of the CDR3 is TGTGCCAGCAGGATTCGGGACAGGGCTCGTGGCTACACCTTC. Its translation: CASRIRDRARGYTF.

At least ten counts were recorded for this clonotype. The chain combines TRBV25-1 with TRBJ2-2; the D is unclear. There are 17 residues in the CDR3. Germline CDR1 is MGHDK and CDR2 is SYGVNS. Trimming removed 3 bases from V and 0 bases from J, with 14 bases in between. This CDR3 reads CASSDAADPANTGELFF. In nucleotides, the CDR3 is TGTGCCAGCAGTGATGCGGCGGACCCCGCGAACACCGGGGAGCTGTTTTTT.

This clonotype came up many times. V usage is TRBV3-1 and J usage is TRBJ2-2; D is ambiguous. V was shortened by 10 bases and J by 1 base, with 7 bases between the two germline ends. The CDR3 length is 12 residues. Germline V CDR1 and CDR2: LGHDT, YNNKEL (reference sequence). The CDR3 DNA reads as TGTGCCACCAGTAGGAACACCGGGGAGCTGTTTTTT. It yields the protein CATSRNTGELFF. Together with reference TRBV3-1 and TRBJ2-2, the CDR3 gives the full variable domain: DTAVSQTPKYLVTQMGNDKSIKCEQNLGHDTMYWYKQDSKKFLKIMFSYNNKELIINETVPNRFSPKSPDKAHLNLHINSLELGDSAVYFCATSRNTGELFFGEGSRLTVL.

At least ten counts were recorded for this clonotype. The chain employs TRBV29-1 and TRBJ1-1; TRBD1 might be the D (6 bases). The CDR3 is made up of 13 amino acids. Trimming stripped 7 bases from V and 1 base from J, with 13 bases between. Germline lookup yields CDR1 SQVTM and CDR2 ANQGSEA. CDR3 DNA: TGCAGCGCAGCAAAAGGGGGGAACACTGAAGCTTTCTTT. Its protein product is CSAAKGGNTEAFF.

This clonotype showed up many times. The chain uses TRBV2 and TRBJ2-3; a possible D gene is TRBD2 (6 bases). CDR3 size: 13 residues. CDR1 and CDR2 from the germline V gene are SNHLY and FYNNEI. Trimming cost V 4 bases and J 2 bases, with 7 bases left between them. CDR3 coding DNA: TGTGCCAGCAGTGGGGACTTCACAGATACGCAGTATTTT. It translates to CASSGDFTDTQYF.

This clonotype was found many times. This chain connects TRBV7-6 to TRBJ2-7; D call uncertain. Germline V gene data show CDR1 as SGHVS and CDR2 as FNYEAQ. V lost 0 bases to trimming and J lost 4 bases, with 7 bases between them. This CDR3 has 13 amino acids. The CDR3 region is CASSLAWDYEQYF. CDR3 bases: TGTGCCAGCAGCTTAGCGTGGGATTACGAGCAGTACTTC.

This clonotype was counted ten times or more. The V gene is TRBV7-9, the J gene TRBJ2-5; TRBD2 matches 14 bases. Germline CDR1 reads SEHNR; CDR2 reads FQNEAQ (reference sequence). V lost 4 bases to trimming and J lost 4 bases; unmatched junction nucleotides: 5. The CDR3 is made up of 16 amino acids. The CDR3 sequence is CASSWGLAGERETQYF. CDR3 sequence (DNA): TGTGCCAGCAGCTGGGGACTAGCGGGAGAAAGAGAGACCCAGTACTTC.

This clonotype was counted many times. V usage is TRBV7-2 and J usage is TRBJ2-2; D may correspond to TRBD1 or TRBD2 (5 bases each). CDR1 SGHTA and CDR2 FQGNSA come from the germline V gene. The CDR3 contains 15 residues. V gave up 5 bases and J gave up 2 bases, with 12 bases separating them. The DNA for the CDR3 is TGTGCCAGCAGCCCCCAGGGACGAAACACCGGGGAGCTGTTTTTT. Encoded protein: CASSPQGRNTGELFF.

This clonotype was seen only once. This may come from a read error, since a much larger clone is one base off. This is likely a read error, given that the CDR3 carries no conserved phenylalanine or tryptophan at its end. The CDR3 bases are TGTGCCTGGAGGGCATTCGGGGCATCTAGCACAGATACGCAGTATTCT. Amino acid sequence: CAWRAFGASSTDTQYS. The chain is built from TRBV30 and TRBJ2-3, with D possibly called TRBD1 or TRBD2 (5 bases each). The CDR3 length is 16 residues. Trimming cost V 3 bases and J 0 bases, with 16 bases left between them. Germline CDR1 GTSNPN, CDR2 SVGIG (reference sequence).

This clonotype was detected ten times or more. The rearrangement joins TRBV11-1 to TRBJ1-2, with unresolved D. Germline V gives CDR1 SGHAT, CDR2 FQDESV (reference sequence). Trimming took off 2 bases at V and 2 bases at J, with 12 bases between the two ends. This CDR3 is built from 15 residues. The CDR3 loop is CASSLLPEWNYGYTF. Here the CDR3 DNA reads TGTGCCAGCAGCTTACTCCCTGAATGGAACTATGGCTACACCTTC. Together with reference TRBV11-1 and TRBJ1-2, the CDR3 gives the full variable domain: EAEVAQSPRYKITEKSQAVAFWCDPISGHATLYWYRQILGQGPELLVQFQDESVVDDSQLPKDRFSAERLKGVDSTLKIQPAELGDSAMYLCASSLLPEWNYGYTFGSGTRLTVV.

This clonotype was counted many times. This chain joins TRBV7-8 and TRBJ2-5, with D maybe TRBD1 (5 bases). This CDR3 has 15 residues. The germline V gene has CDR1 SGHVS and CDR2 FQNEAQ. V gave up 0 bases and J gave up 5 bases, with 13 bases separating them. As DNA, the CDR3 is TGTGCCAGCAGCTTAGCTAGACAGCCAGGGGAGACCCAGTACTTC. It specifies CASSLARQPGETQYF.

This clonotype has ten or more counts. The DNA of the CDR3 is TGTGCCAGCAGCCACGGTCCCGGGACAGGGAATGAGCAGTTCTTC. Protein sequence: CASSHGPGTGNEQFF. The rearrangement links TRBV11-2 to TRBJ2-1; 9 bases fit TRBD1. The junction had 9 bases not matched to a gene; V was cut back by 5 bases and J by 7 bases. The CDR3 extends over 15 amino acids. From germline, CDR1 is SGHAT and CDR2 FQNNGV.

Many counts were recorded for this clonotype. CDR3 DNA sequence: TGTGCCAGCAGTTCGGGAAATACTAATGAAAAACTGTTTTTT. It translates to CASSSGNTNEKLFF. V gene TRBV27 combines with J gene TRBJ1-4; D unresolved. From germline, CDR1 is MNHEY and CDR2 SMNVEV (reference sequence). V dropped 4 bases and J dropped 2 bases, with 8 bases sitting between them. The CDR3 spans 14 residues.

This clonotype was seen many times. CDR3 sequence (DNA): TGTGCCAGCAGTCCCAGCGGGAGGGTTTCCGGGGAGCTGTTTTTT. Residues: CASSPSGRVSGELFF. The chain carries TRBV12-3 or TRBV12-4 and TRBJ2-2, with 10 bases that match TRBD2. J gave up 6 bases and V 5 bases, and 6 bases lay outside the gene matches. The CDR3 loop spans 15 amino acids.

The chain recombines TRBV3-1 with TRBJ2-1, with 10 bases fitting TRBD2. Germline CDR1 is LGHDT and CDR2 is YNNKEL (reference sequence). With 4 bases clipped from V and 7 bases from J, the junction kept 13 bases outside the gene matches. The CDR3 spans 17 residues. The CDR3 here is CASSRPLAGDFGNEQFF. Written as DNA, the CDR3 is TGTGCCAGCAGCCGGCCCCTAGCGGGAGACTTCGGGAATGAGCAGTTCTTC.

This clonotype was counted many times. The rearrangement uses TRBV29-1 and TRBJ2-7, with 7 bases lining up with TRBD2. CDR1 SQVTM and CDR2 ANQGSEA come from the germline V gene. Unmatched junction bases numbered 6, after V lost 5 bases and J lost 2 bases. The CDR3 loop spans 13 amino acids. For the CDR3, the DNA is TGCAGCGTTTATAGCGGGTTTACCTACGAGCAGTACTTC. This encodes CSVYSGFTYEQYF.

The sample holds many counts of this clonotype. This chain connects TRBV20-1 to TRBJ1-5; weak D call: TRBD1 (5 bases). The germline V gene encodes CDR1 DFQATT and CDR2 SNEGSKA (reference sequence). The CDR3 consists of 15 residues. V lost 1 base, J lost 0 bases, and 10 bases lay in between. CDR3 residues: CSARGGTDSNQPQHF. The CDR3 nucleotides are TGCAGTGCTAGAGGCGGGACGGATAGCAATCAGCCCCAGCATTTT.

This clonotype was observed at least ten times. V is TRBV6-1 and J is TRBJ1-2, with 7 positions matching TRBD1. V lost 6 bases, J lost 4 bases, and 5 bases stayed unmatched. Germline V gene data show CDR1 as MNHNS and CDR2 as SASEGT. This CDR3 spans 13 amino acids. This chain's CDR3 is CASRPDRVYGYTF. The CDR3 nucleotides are TGTGCCAGCAGGCCCGACAGGGTCTATGGCTACACCTTC.